A selection of T cell receptor beta chains follows, all from one sample in a study of OX40 agonist ivuxolimab in advanced cancers. TCRdb's copy holds only in-frame clones and misses some; the assay was immunoSEQ multiplex PCR. The data hold about 66,000 clones, with 87% observed a single time. The sample here was CD4+ or CD8+ T cells sorted from blood, taken in a trial of the OX40 agonist ivuxolimab. These TCRs come from an adult with an advanced solid tumor such as melanoma, head and neck, liver or kidney cancer. CDR3s include the opening cysteine and the closing phenylalanine or tryptophan. A D gene is named only where the DNA matches it firmly. Clone size, where shown, is once, few, many, or a class for clones that have expanded.

clone_size: .
d_call: .
j_call: TRBJ2-1
v_call: TRBV30
cdr3_nt: TGTGCCTGGTCAAGACTGAATGAGCAGTTCTTC
cdr3_aa: CAWSRLNEQFF

clone_size: .
d_call: .
j_call: TRBJ2-2
v_call: TRBV7-8
cdr3_nt: TGTGCCAGCAGCCCGGACAGTTCCACCACCGGGGAGCTGTTTTTT
cdr3_aa: CASSPDSSTTGELFF

clone_size: .
d_call: .
j_call: TRBJ1-1
v_call: TRBV7-9
cdr3_nt: TGTGCCAGCAGCTTCGGGGGGCCCACTGAAGCTTTCTTT
cdr3_aa: CASSFGGPTEAFF

clone_size: once
d_call: .
j_call: TRBJ1-2
v_call: TRBV19
cdr3_nt: TGTGCCAGTAGTCGGCAGGGAGGAGTGAAATCTAACTATGGCTACACCTTC
cdr3_aa: CASSRQGGVKSNYGYTF

clone_size: .
d_call: .
j_call: TRBJ1-2
v_call: TRBV28
cdr3_nt: TGTGCCAGCAGCTCCGGATCGGAGGGAGGCTATGGCTACACCTTC
cdr3_aa: CASSSGSEGGYGYTF

clone_size: .
d_call: TRBD1
j_call: TRBJ1-2
v_call: TRBV27
cdr3_nt: TGTGCCAGCAGGACAGGGGGGGGTGGCTACACCTTC
cdr3_aa: CASRTGGGGYTF

clone_size: .
d_call: .
j_call: TRBJ1-2
v_call: TRBV28
cdr3_nt: TGTGCCAGCACCCCGGGGGGGATAAACTATGGCTACACCTTC
cdr3_aa: CASTPGGINYGYTF

clone_size: .
d_call: .
j_call: TRBJ1-6
v_call: TRBV19
cdr3_nt: TGTGCCAGTAGTGCCCCGGGGGATTCACCCCTCCACTTT
cdr3_aa: CASSAPGDSPLHF

clone_size: .
d_call: .
j_call: TRBJ2-7
v_call: TRBV28
cdr3_nt: TGTGCCAGAGCGGGACAGCTCTACGAGCAGTACTTC
cdr3_aa: CARAGQLYEQYF

clone_size: .
d_call: TRBD1
j_call: TRBJ1-2
v_call: TRBV7-2
cdr3_nt: TGTGCCAGCACCTTATTATCAGGGGGCGCAGGAGGCTACACCTTC
cdr3_aa: CASTLLSGGAGGYTF

clone_size: .
d_call: .
j_call: TRBJ2-4
v_call: TRBV25-1
cdr3_nt: TGTGCCAGCAGTGAATCCGTGGTAGCCAAAAACATTCAGTACTTC
cdr3_aa: CASSESVVAKNIQYF

clone_size: .
d_call: .
j_call: TRBJ1-3
v_call: TRBV15
cdr3_nt: TGTGCCACCAGCAGGGATGCAGACAGCTCTGGAAACACCATATATTTT
cdr3_aa: CATSRDADSSGNTIYF

clone_size: .
d_call: .
j_call: TRBJ1-1
v_call: TRBV19
cdr3_nt: TGTGCCAGTACCGGGGTGCGGACTGAAGCTTTCTTT
cdr3_aa: CASTGVRTEAFF

clone_size: .
d_call: TRBD1
j_call: TRBJ1-5
v_call: TRBV18
cdr3_nt: TGTGCCAGCTCACACTTTGGGACAGGGAGCGCGGGTGGCAATCAGCCCCAGCATTTT
cdr3_aa: CASSHFGTGSAGGNQPQHF

clone_size: .
d_call: TRBD2
j_call: TRBJ2-5
v_call: TRBV11-3
cdr3_nt: TGTGCCAGCAGCTTAGATCATCAAGCGGGGACTCGAGAGACCCAGTACTTC
cdr3_aa: CASSLDHQAGTRETQYF

clone_size: .
d_call: .
j_call: TRBJ2-1
v_call: TRBV11-3
cdr3_nt: TGTGCCAGCAGCTCCGGTCGCGATGAGCAGTTCTTC
cdr3_aa: CASSSGRDEQFF

clone_size: .
d_call: .
j_call: TRBJ2-3
v_call: TRBV5-1
cdr3_nt: TGCGCCAGCAGCGAAATGAGCACAGATACGCAGTATTTT
cdr3_aa: CASSEMSTDTQYF

clone_size: .
d_call: .
j_call: TRBJ1-5
v_call: TRBV4-3
cdr3_nt: TGCGCCAGCAGCCAAGAGGGTCCCTCAAGGGAGGCTAAGTTGCCCCAGCATTTT
cdr3_aa: CASSQEGPSREAKLPQHF

clone_size: .
d_call: .
j_call: TRBJ1-1
v_call: TRBV28
cdr3_nt: TGTGCCAGCAGAAAAGGGACTGAAGCTTTCTTT
cdr3_aa: CASRKGTEAFF

clone_size: .
d_call: .
j_call: TRBJ1-2
v_call: TRBV5-6
cdr3_nt: TGTGCCAGCAGCTTGCGTACGGAAAACTATGGCTACACCTTC
cdr3_aa: CASSLRTENYGYTF

clone_size: .
d_call: .
j_call: TRBJ2-7
v_call: TRBV11-3
cdr3_nt: TGTGCCAGCAGCTTATCCCTTGAGACTAGTCAGTACTTC
cdr3_aa: CASSLSLETSQYF

clone_size: .
d_call: .
j_call: TRBJ2-3
v_call: TRBV6-4
cdr3_nt: TGTGCCAGCAGTGTTCGAGGGGGGAGCACAGATACGCAGTATTTT
cdr3_aa: CASSVRGGSTDTQYF

clone_size: once
d_call: .
j_call: TRBJ2-7
v_call: TRBV11-2
cdr3_nt: TGTGCCAGCAGCTCCAATATCTACGAGCAGTACTTC
cdr3_aa: CASSSNIYEQYF

clone_size: .
d_call: .
j_call: TRBJ1-2
v_call: TRBV10-3
cdr3_nt: TGTGCCATCACTAGTAACTATGGCTACACCTTC
cdr3_aa: CAITSNYGYTF

clone_size: .
d_call: .
j_call: TRBJ1-2
v_call: TRBV5-1
cdr3_nt: TGCGCCAGCAGCTTGGAGACTAACTATGGCTACACCTTC
cdr3_aa: CASSLETNYGYTF

clone_size: .
d_call: .
j_call: TRBJ1-4
v_call: TRBV7-2
cdr3_nt: TGTGCCAGCAGCTCGCCCAGGGGTGGGTCTGAAAAACTGTTTTTT
cdr3_aa: CASSSPRGGSEKLFF

clone_size: .
d_call: TRBD1
j_call: TRBJ2-1
v_call: TRBV6-5
cdr3_nt: TGTGCCAGCAAAGGGGGCCTCTACAATGAGCAGTTCTTC
cdr3_aa: CASKGGLYNEQFF

clone_size: .
d_call: .
j_call: TRBJ2-7
v_call: TRBV2
cdr3_nt: TGTGCCAGCAGTGAAGCTAGGGTGAAGGTCGAGCAGTACTTC
cdr3_aa: CASSEARVKVEQYF

clone_size: .
d_call: .
j_call: TRBJ2-7
v_call: TRBV19
cdr3_nt: TGTGCCAGTAGTATAGCGGCCAGCTCCTACGAGCAGTACTTC
cdr3_aa: CASSIAASSYEQYF

clone_size: .
d_call: TRBD2
j_call: TRBJ2-5
v_call: TRBV5-1
cdr3_nt: TGCGCCAGCAGCTTGGCTTCTAGCGGGCCCCAAGAGACCCAGTACTTC
cdr3_aa: CASSLASSGPQETQYF

clone_size: .
d_call: .
j_call: TRBJ1-5
v_call: TRBV27
cdr3_nt: TGTGCCAGCAGTTTAAACAGGGTGGATAGCAATCAGCCCCAGCATTTT
cdr3_aa: CASSLNRVDSNQPQHF

clone_size: .
d_call: TRBD1
j_call: TRBJ2-7
v_call: TRBV28
cdr3_nt: TGTGCCAGCAGTCCCCGACAGGGGCTTCGCGACGAGCAGTACTTC
cdr3_aa: CASSPRQGLRDEQYF

clone_size: .
d_call: TRBD1
j_call: TRBJ2-4
v_call: TRBV14
cdr3_nt: TGTGCCAGCAGCCACGGGACAGCGTTAAACATTCAGTACTTC
cdr3_aa: CASSHGTALNIQYF